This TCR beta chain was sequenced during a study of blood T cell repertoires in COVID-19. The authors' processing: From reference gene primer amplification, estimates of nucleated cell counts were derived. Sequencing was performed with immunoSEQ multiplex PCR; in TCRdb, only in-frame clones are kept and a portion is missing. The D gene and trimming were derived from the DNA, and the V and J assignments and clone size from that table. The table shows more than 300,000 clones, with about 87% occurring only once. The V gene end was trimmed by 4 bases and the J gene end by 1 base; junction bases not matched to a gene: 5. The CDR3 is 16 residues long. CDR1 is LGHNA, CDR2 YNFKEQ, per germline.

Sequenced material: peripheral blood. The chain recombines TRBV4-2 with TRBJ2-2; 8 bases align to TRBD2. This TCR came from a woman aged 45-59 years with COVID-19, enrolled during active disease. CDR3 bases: TGTGCCAGCAGCCCGCTAGCGGGTGGGAACACCGGGGAGCTGTTTTTT. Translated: CASSPLAGGNTGELFF.